A selection of T cell receptor beta chains follows, all from one sample in a study of shared clonotypes between healthy human individuals. Sequenced by immunoSEQ multiplex PCR; TCRdb stores in-frame clones only, minus some. The table has some 2,100,000 clones, roughly 95% seen once. The sample consisted of naive CD4+ T cells sorted from blood. The receptors were sampled from a man younger than 35 in good health. Each CDR3 is given with its conserved first and last residue. A D gene is named only where the DNA matches it firmly. Not all rows give a size; the values are once, few, many and, for expanded clones, a class.

clone_size,j_call,v_call,d_call,cdr3_nt,cdr3_aa
NA,TRBJ2-7,TRBV30,TRBD1,TGTGCCTGGAAATATGGGACAGGGAACGAGCAGTACTTC,CAWKYGTGNEQYF
NA,TRBJ2-4,TRBV4-3,TRBD2,TGCGCCAGCAGCCGAACGGAGAGCGGGGCAGTAGCCAAAAACATTCAGTACTTC,CASSRTESGAVAKNIQYF
NA,TRBJ2-7,TRBV30,NA,TGTGCCTGGTACGAGCAGTACTTC,CAWYEQYF
NA,TRBJ2-3,TRBV2,TRBD2,TGTGCCAGCAGAGTAGCGGGGGGGAGAGCAGATACGCAGTATTTT,CASRVAGGRADTQYF
once,TRBJ1-1,TRBV7-2,NA,TGTGCCAGCAGCTCTTACAACACTGAAGCTTTCTTT,CASSSYNTEAFF
NA,TRBJ2-5,TRBV21-1,NA,TGTGCCAGCAGTGAAGGGGCGGGGGAGACCCAGTACTTC,CASSEGAGETQYF
NA,TRBJ2-1,TRBV18,NA,TGTGCCAGCTCACCACAAACGGGAAGCTCCTACAATGAGCAGTTCTTC,CASSPQTGSSYNEQFF
NA,TRBJ2-2,TRBV9,NA,TGTGCCAGCAGTCGTTCCCCGATTAACGGGGAGCTGTTTTTT,CASSRSPINGELFF
once,TRBJ2-5,TRBV5-1,NA,TGCGCCAGCAGCTTGTTTGGTTTCGAGACCCAGTACTTC,CASSLFGFETQYF
NA,TRBJ2-5,TRBV28,TRBD2,TGTGCCAGCAGGAACGCCCCGAAGACTAGCGGGAGCCAAGAGACCCAGTACTTC,CASRNAPKTSGSQETQYF
NA,TRBJ1-2,TRBV18,NA,TGTGCCAGCTCACCGGGAGGGCAGAACTATGGCTACACCTTC,CASSPGGQNYGYTF
NA,TRBJ2-4,TRBV5-4,TRBD2,TGTGCCAGCAGCTTGGTGCCTGCTAGCGGGAAAAACATTCAGTACTTC,CASSLVPASGKNIQYF
NA,TRBJ2-7,TRBV18,TRBD1,TGTGCCAGCTCACCTTTTGCCGGGACAGGTCCCTACGAGCAGTACTTC,CASSPFAGTGPYEQYF
NA,TRBJ1-5,TRBV6-5,NA,TGTGCCAGCAGTTACTCCGCGCCAGGGACTCAGCCCCAGCATTTT,CASSYSAPGTQPQHF
few,TRBJ1-1,TRBV30,NA,TGTGCCTGGAATCCGGGCGGCACTGAAGCTTTCTTT,CAWNPGGTEAFF
NA,TRBJ2-7,TRBV27,TRBD1,TGTGCCAGCCGGGGACAGCTATCACCAGGCCTCTCCTACGAGCAGTACTTC,CASRGQLSPGLSYEQYF
NA,TRBJ2-1,TRBV27,NA,TGTGCCAGCCGGTCTAGCGTCAGGCGCGAGCAGTTCTTC,CASRSSVRREQFF
NA,TRBJ2-7,TRBV6-1,NA,TGTGCCACGGGGTGGCTAAGTCGTTACGAGCAGTACTTC,CATGWLSRYEQYF
NA,TRBJ1-2,TRBV18,NA,TGTGCCAGCTCACCAGACGTTAGCTATGGCTACACCTTC,CASSPDVSYGYTF
NA,TRBJ2-5,TRBV5-4,NA,TGTGCCAGCAGCTTGGGACAGGCCGCCCAAGAGACCCAGTACTTC,CASSLGQAAQETQYF
NA,TRBJ2-7,TRBV6-7,NA,TGTGCCAGCAGTTACTCATACCGGGAGCTAGACGAGCAGTACTTC,CASSYSYRELDEQYF
NA,TRBJ1-1,TRBV7-9,NA,TGTGCCAGCAGCTTGTGGGGTACCCTGAACACTGAAGCTTTCTTT,CASSLWGTLNTEAFF
NA,TRBJ2-5,TRBV29-1,NA,TGCAGCGTTGAGTCCCGCTCAGAGACCCAGTACTTC,CSVESRSETQYF
once,TRBJ1-5,TRBV6-6,NA,TGTGCCAGCAGTTACGGGGGGGCCACGGGGCAGCCCCAGCATTTT,CASSYGGATGQPQHF
once,TRBJ1-4,TRBV30,NA,TGTGCCTGGAGTGTACCTACTTGGGAGGAAAAACTGTTTTTT,CAWSVPTWEEKLFF
NA,TRBJ1-5,TRBV7-8,TRBD1,TGTGCCAGCAGCTCGCGAGGGCAGGGGGATCAGCCCCAGCATTTT,CASSSRGQGDQPQHF
NA,TRBJ1-6,TRBV7-2,NA,TGTGCCAGCAGCCCCCGTCTGTTAGCCCAAAACAATTCACCCCTCCACTTT,CASSPRLLAQNNSPLHF
NA,TRBJ2-7,TRBV5-1,NA,TGCGCCAGCAGCTTGGCAGGGGCCCCCTACGAGCAGTACTTC,CASSLAGAPYEQYF
NA,TRBJ2-7,TRBV30,NA,TGTGCCTGGAGTGTTAGTCTATCCTACGAGCAGTACTTC,CAWSVSLSYEQYF
NA,TRBJ1-3,TRBV2,NA,TGTGCCAGCAGTGAATCAGGGGCTGGAAACACCATATATTTT,CASSESGAGNTIYF
NA,TRBJ2-1,TRBV30,TRBD2,TGTGCCTGGAGTGTACGACCCTTCAGGACTAGCGGGATAGGCTACAATGAGCAGTTCTTC,CAWSVRPFRTSGIGYNEQFF
NA,TRBJ2-1,TRBV5-1,TRBD1,TGCGCCAGCAGCTTAAAGATCGGTTGGGACAGCTACAATGAGCAGTTCTTC,CASSLKIGWDSYNEQFF
NA,TRBJ1-5,TRBV10-2,NA,TGCGCCAGCACTGGCGGGGGGGTCGACCAGCCCCAGCATTTT,CASTGGGVDQPQHF
few,TRBJ2-7,TRBV29-1,TRBD1,TGCAGCGTTCAGGGACAGACCTACGAGCAGTACTTC,CSVQGQTYEQYF
NA,TRBJ2-5,TRBV5-1,NA,TGCGCCAGCAGCCCGGACAGACAAGAGACCCAGTACTTC,CASSPDRQETQYF
NA,TRBJ2-7,TRBV13,TRBD1,TGTGCCAGCAGCTTAGGACTCCGGGACAGGACAGACGAGCAGTACTTC,CASSLGLRDRTDEQYF
NA,TRBJ1-1,TRBV25-1,NA,TGTGCCAGCAGTGAACTGGATAGCAGGGTGAACACTGAAGCTTTCTTT,CASSELDSRVNTEAFF
NA,TRBJ1-2,TRBV7-8,NA,TGTGCCAGCAGCCCTCTCGGGCAGGGAGGCTACACCTTC,CASSPLGQGGYTF
NA,TRBJ1-1,TRBV21-1,NA,TGTGCCAGCAGCAAAGAAGAGAAGGTCGCGGCTGAAGCTTTCTTT,CASSKEEKVAAEAFF
NA,TRBJ1-1,TRBV30,NA,TGTGCCTGGAGTGTCATGGGTGACACTGAAGCTTTCTTT,CAWSVMGDTEAFF
NA,TRBJ2-5,TRBV9,TRBD2,TGTGCCAGCAGCGTAGGGACTAGCCTCCACCAAGAGACCCAGTACTTC,CASSVGTSLHQETQYF
NA,TRBJ2-7,TRBV10-3,TRBD2,TGTGCCATCAGTGAGTCGGGCAGGGAGGGTTACGAGCAGTACTTC,CAISESGREGYEQYF
NA,TRBJ2-3,TRBV18,TRBD2,TGTGCCAGCTCACCGCAACTAGCGGGGGGCACAGATACGCAGTATTTT,CASSPQLAGGTDTQYF
NA,TRBJ1-4,TRBV6-6,NA,TGTGCCAGCAGTTACTCGGGGGGACGGAGTGAAAAACTGTTTTTT,CASSYSGGRSEKLFF
NA,TRBJ1-1,TRBV10-2,NA,TGCGCCAGCAGTGGCCGGGGGCGGACTGAAGCTTTCTTT,CASSGRGRTEAFF
NA,TRBJ1-2,TRBV5-6,NA,TGTGCCAGCAGCTTATATGTCCCCCCGGTTCCAAACTATGGCTACACCTTC,CASSLYVPPVPNYGYTF
NA,TRBJ2-3,TRBV6-6,TRBD2,TGTGCCTCGGGGGGTTCAGATACGCAGTATTTT,CASGGSDTQYF
few,TRBJ1-5,TRBV10-3,NA,TGTGCCACCACAGCTGTGGAGAACCAGCCCCAGCATTTT,CATTAVENQPQHF
once,TRBJ1-5,TRBV4-1,NA,TGCGCCAGCAGCCAATATGGGGGCGCGTACGGGGGGAATCAGCCCCAGCATTTT,CASSQYGGAYGGNQPQHF
NA,TRBJ1-6,TRBV7-2,NA,TGTGCCAGCAGCTTAGTATCCGCCGGGTCACCCCTCCACTTT,CASSLVSAGSPLHF